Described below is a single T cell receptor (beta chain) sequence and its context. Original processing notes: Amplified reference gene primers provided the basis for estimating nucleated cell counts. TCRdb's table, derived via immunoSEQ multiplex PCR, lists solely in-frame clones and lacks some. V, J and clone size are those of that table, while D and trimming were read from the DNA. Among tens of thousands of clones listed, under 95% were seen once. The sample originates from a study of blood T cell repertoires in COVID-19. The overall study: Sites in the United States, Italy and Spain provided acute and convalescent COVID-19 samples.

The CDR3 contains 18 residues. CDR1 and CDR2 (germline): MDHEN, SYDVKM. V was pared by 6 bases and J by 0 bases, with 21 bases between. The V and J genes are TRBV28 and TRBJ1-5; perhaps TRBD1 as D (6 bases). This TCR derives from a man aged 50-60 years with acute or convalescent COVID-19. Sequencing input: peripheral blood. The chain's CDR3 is CASSTVPGQRFSNQPQHF. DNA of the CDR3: TGTGCCAGCAGCACTGTCCCGGGACAACGTTTTAGCAATCAGCCCCAGCATTTT.